The rows below give T cell receptor beta chains drawn from one sample of a study of blood T cell repertoires in COVID-19. TCRdb's table, derived via immunoSEQ multiplex PCR, lists solely in-frame clones and lacks some. This sample has 310,000 or so clones, with around 87% found just once. The sequencing sample was made of PBMCs or T cells enriched from blood (not recorded which). All receptors derive from a woman in her late teens or twenties with acute COVID-19. Each CDR3 is given with its conserved first and last residue. Each record gives: clone size, D gene, V gene, J gene, CDR3 DNA, CDR3 protein. A D gene is named only where the DNA matches it firmly. Where a row states a size, it is once, few, many or the class of an expanded clone; other rows omit it.

NA,TRBD1,TRBV7-3,TRBJ1-3,TGTGCCAGCAGCTCGGGACAGGAGAGCTCTGGAAACACCATATATTTT,CASSSGQESSGNTIYF
NA,TRBD2,TRBV19,TRBJ2-7,TGTGCCAGTAGTATGCCGCCACTAGCGGGCTCTGGGGAGCAGTACTTC,CASSMPPLAGSGEQYF
NA,NA,TRBV29-1,TRBJ1-4,TGCAGCGTTGAGCTCGGGATATCGAGGAAACTGTTTTTT,CSVELGISRKLFF
few,TRBD1,TRBV29-1,TRBJ1-3,TGCAGCGCTGGGGACAGCTTAGCTGGAAACACCATATATTTT,CSAGDSLAGNTIYF
NA,NA,TRBV5-1,TRBJ2-2,TGCGCCAGCAGCTTCCTACTAGGGACTTACCGGGACACCGGGGAGCTGTTTTTT,CASSFLLGTYRDTGELFF
NA,TRBD1,TRBV24-1,TRBJ2-3,TGTGCCATCACAGGGGGCCCCACAGATACGCAGTATTTT,CAITGGPTDTQYF
few,NA,TRBV27,TRBJ2-2,TGTGCCAGCAGTTTACCAGGGGACGGGGAGCTGTTTTTT,CASSLPGDGELFF
NA,NA,TRBV27,TRBJ2-1,TGTGCCAGCAGTTCTTACGGGAGAAGCAACAATGAGCAGTTCTTC,CASSSYGRSNNEQFF
NA,NA,TRBV6-5,TRBJ1-2,TGTGCCAGCATATCCCCCGCGACGGAGAATGGCTACACCTTC,CASISPATENGYTF
NA,TRBD1,TRBV7-2,TRBJ2-7,TGTGCCAGCAGCGGGGGACAGGTCTACGAGCAGTACTTC,CASSGGQVYEQYF
NA,TRBD1,TRBV2,TRBJ2-1,TGTGCCAGCAGTAGACAGGGTCTGAATGAGCAGTTCTTC,CASSRQGLNEQFF
NA,NA,TRBV5-1,TRBJ1-6,TGCGCCAGCAGCTTGGATGGGGGCTCTAATTCACCCCTCCACTTT,CASSLDGGSNSPLHF
NA,NA,TRBV5-1,TRBJ2-7,TGCGCCAGCAGCAGCGCGGGGAGCGAGCAGTACTTC,CASSSAGSEQYF
NA,NA,TRBV10-3,TRBJ1-4,TGTGCCACGCATGGCCAGGGAAATGAAAAACTGTTTTTT,CATHGQGNEKLFF
NA,NA,TRBV6-5,TRBJ1-5,TGTGCCAGCAGAACAGGGCCATCTCAGCCCCAGCATTTT,CASRTGPSQPQHF
NA,TRBD1,TRBV9,TRBJ2-1,TGTGCCAGCAGCCTTCTACAGGGGGGATACAATGAGCAGTTCTTC,CASSLLQGGYNEQFF
once,TRBD2,TRBV6-5,TRBJ2-7,TGTGCCAGCAGCCTGACTAGCTTCTACGAGCAGTACTTC,CASSLTSFYEQYF
once,TRBD1,TRBV18,TRBJ2-2,TGTGCCAGCCCCGGGACAGGGCTCAACACCGGGGAGCTGTTTTTT,CASPGTGLNTGELFF
NA,NA,TRBV24-1,TRBJ1-1,TGTGCCACCAGAGGGGGGGTAAGGGACACTGAAGCTTTCTTT,CATRGGVRDTEAFF
NA,NA,TRBV6-5,TRBJ1-2,TGTGCCAGCAGGCGGACAGAGGCCTATGGCTACACCTTC,CASRRTEAYGYTF
NA,TRBD2,TRBV27,TRBJ2-1,TGTGCCAGCAGTTCCTATCTAGCGGGAGACCGGGAAGAGCAGTTCTTC,CASSSYLAGDREEQFF
NA,NA,TRBV5-1,TRBJ2-3,TGCGCCAGCAGCTCGGTGGGGGGTCTTTCAGATACGCAGTATTTT,CASSSVGGLSDTQYF
NA,NA,TRBV5-6,TRBJ2-7,TGTGCCAGCAGCCGGACATCTTACGAGCAGTACTTC,CASSRTSYEQYF
NA,NA,TRBV19,TRBJ2-2,TGTGCCAGTAGTACCGGGACTTCGAACACCGGGGAGCTGTTTTTT,CASSTGTSNTGELFF
NA,NA,TRBV5-6,TRBJ2-7,TGTGCCAGCAGCTTGCCTGGCCGTCCCTACGAGCAGTACTTC,CASSLPGRPYEQYF
once,NA,TRBV2,TRBJ1-2,TGTGCCAGCACCCTCCAGGGGAACTATGGCTACACCTTC,CASTLQGNYGYTF